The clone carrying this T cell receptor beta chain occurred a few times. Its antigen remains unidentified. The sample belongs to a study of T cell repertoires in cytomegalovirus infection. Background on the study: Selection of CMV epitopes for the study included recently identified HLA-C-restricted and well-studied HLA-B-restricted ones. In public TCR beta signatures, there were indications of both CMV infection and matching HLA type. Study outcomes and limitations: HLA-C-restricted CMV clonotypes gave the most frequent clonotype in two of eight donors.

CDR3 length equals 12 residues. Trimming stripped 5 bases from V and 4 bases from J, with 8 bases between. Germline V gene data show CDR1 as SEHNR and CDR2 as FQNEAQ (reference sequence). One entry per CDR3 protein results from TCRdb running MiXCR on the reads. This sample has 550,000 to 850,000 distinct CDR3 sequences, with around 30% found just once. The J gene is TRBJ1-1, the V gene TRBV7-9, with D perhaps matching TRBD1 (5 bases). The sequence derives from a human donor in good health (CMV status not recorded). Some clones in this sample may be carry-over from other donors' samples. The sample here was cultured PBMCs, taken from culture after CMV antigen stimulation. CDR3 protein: CASSRQGTEAFF. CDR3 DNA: TGTGCCAGCAGCCGTCAGGGCACTGAAGCTTTCTTT.